Sequencing of this T cell receptor beta chain was carried out in a study of cytomegalovirus exposure and HLA in healthy donors. PCR was performed using 60 Vbeta and 13 Jbeta primers. This table comes from immunoSEQ multiplex PCR, and its TCRdb copy is limited to in-frame clones, with some not included. Seen here are roughly 100,000 clones, roughly a tenth observed once, and the top ten hold approximately 5.1%. General observations from the study: Several of the most significant clusters appeared linked to common viral pathogens, based on a later analysis.

This clone occurred many times. Its antigen is unidentified. CDR3 length: 15 amino acids. The V gene end was trimmed by 8 bases and the J gene end by 1 base; junction bases not matched to a gene: 8. Germline V CDR1 and CDR2: MNHEY, SMNVEV (reference sequence). The sample consisted of PBMCs. The V and J genes are TRBV27 and TRBJ2-7; 10 bases are a match to TRBD2. The receptor was isolated from a man aged 50 to 59 in good health and CMV-seropositive. This CDR3 is CASGRASGSSYEQYF. CDR3 in DNA: TGTGCCAGCGGTAGGGCTAGCGGGAGTTCCTACGAGCAGTACTTC.